The present TCR beta chain was sequenced within a study of T-cell memory formation after mild COVID-19. Study context: Among the donors, TCR clusters were largely specific to each donor. Study-level points and caveats: Researchers could not confirm that second-wave clones peaking on day 37 targeted SARS-CoV-2. Several responding clones turned up in pre-infection memory, indicating that cross-reactive memory may have taken part.

Germline V gene sequence: CDR1 SQVTM, CDR2 ANQGSEA. Trimming shortened V by 0 bases and J by 5 bases, and 10 bases separated the two germline ends. This CDR3 has 13 residues. Researchers used 5'RACE with constant-segment primers to make TCR alpha and TCR beta cDNA libraries that carry sample barcodes and UMIs. MiXCR, run by TCRdb on the 5' RACE reads, gives a single entry per CDR3 protein. Of 200,000 to 250,000 distinct CDR3 sequences listed, 8% to 9.5% were seen once; the top ten hold more than 20%. This clonotype appeared a few times. Its target is unknown. The sequencing sample was made of PBMCs or a T cell subset sorted from them (not recorded which). The rearrangement links TRBV29-1 to TRBJ1-1, with unresolved D. The receptor's source is a man between 18 and 35 years old who had mild COVID-19 (a few samples of this study predate the infection). Cell type and time point are not known. CDR3 in amino acids: CSVEEWGKTEAFF. The CDR3 DNA is TGCAGCGTTGAAGAATGGGGAAAGACTGAAGCTTTCTTT. The full variable domain, its missing parts supplied by reference TRBV29-1 and TRBJ1-1, is SAVISQKPSRDICQRGTSLTIQCQVDSQVTMMFWYRQQPGQSLTLIATANQGSEATYESGFVIDKFPISRPNLTFSTLTVSNMSPEDSSIYLCSVEEWGKTEAFFGQGTRLTVV.